The source of this T cell receptor beta chain is a study of PD-1 blockade in classical Hodgkin lymphoma. Across the whole study: A 3 mg/kg intravenous dose of nivolumab was received by patients every 2 weeks. Study outcomes and limitations: Nivolumab initiated under 1 year post-ASCT led to patient exclusion. Baseline TCR diversity was reportedly lower in newly diagnosed patients than healthy donors. Possible causes of repertoire differences, disease activity or prior therapy, remain undefined.

Notes on this clone: No antigen is known for it.

Only in-frame clones appear in the TCRdb table, and some are missing; sequencing was by immunoSEQ multiplex PCR. The sample consists of over 10,000 clones, more than 90% of them appearing once. With no exception, relapse followed autologous stem cell transplantation in all patients, and brentuximab vedotin exposure varied. The J segment lost 5 bases and the V segment lost 4 bases, leaving 13 bases of the junction unmatched. The CDR3 runs 18 residues. CDR1 and CDR2 (germline): SGHNT, YYREEE (reference sequence). V usage is TRBV5-4 and J usage is TRBJ2-3, with TRBD2 matching 13 bases. This clonotype originated in a human donor with classical Hodgkin lymphoma. Sequenced here: peripheral blood mononuclear cells (PBMCs), sampled at baseline. In DNA, the CDR3 is TGTGCCAGCAGCATAGGACTAGCGGGGGCCTATACCGGAGATACGCAGTATTTT. Translation gives CASSIGLAGAYTGDTQYF.